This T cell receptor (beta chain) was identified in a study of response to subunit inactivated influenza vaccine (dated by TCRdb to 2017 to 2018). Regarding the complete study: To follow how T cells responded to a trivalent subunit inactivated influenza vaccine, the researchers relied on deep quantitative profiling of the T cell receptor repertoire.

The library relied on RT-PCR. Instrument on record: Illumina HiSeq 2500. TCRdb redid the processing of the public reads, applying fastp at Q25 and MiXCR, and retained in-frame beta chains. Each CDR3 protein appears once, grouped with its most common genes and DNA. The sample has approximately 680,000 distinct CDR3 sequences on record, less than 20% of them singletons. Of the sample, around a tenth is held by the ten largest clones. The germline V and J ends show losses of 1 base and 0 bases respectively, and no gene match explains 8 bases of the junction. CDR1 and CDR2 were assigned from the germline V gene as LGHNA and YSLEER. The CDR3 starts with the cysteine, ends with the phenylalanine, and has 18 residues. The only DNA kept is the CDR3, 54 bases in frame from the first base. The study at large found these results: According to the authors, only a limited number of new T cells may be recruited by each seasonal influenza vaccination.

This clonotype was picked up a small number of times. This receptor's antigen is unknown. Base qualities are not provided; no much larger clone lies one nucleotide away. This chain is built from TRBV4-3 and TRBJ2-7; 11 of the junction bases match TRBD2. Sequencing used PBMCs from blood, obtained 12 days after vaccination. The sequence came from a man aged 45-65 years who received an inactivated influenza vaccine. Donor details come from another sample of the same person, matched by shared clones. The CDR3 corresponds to CASSQAHILAGGSYEQYF. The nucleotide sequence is TGCGCCAGCAGCCAAGCCCACATTCTAGCGGGAGGCTCCTACGAGCAGTACTTC.